Below, 20 T cell receptor beta chains from the same sample are listed, as sequenced in a study of cytomegalovirus exposure and HLA in healthy donors (dated 2017 in TCRdb). Library preparation used the immunoSEQ multiplex PCR assay. The multiplex PCR relied on a mix of 60 forward primers for TCR Vbeta segments and 13 reverse primers for TCR Jbeta segments. Imported from immuneACCESS, the table was reduced by TCRdb to in-frame sequences with V and J called. These copies leave out some clones; in studies compared against another copy, an unresolved V gene accounts for under half, and the cause of the remainder is not known. For this sample the table gives about 69,000 clones, of which around 70% were detected only once. The ten largest clones represent roughly 15% of the sample. The sequenced sample was PBMCs. The receptors originated from a male donor in good health and CMV-seropositive.

A single count supports this clone. The rearrangement uses TRBV29-1 and TRBJ2-1; the D is unclear. Germline lookup yields CDR1 SQVTM and CDR2 ANQGSEA. V lost 7 bases to trimming and J lost 1 base, with 14 bases between them. The CDR3 length is 14 residues. In nucleotides, the CDR3 is TGCAGCGGGCACCCCCGATGGTCCTACAATGAGCAGTTCTTC. As protein: CSGHPRWSYNEQFF.

The chain has TRBV6-1 and TRBJ1-4; 7 positions match TRBD1. Losses at the gene ends were 7 bases for V and 12 bases for J; bases not matched to a gene: 17. The CDR3 is made up of 15 amino acids. In germline, CDR1 is MNHNS, CDR2 SASEGT. The CDR3: CASTSGGTGAKELFF. CDR3 nucleotides: TGTGCCAGCACCTCCGGGGGAACAGGGGCGAAGGAACTGTTTTTT.

The V gene is TRBV7-9, the J gene TRBJ2-3; the D is unclear. Per the germline V gene, CDR1 is SEHNR and CDR2 is FQNEAQ (reference sequence). The CDR3 spans 13 residues. Trimming stripped 1 base from V and 5 bases from J, with 7 bases between. CDR3 coding DNA: TGTGCCAGCAGCTTAGGTAGTAGAGATACGCAGTATTTT. Its protein is CASSLGSRDTQYF.

This clone was seen a single time. The chain combines TRBV4-1 with TRBJ2-2; the match to TRBD1 covers 9 bases. V was pared by 5 bases and J by 3 bases, with 1 base of the junction left unmatched. CDR3 length: 14 residues. Per germline, CDR1 MGHRA and CDR2 YSYEKL. The CDR3 region is CASSWTGDTGELFF. The CDR3 DNA is TGCGCCAGCAGCTGGACAGGGGACACCGGGGAGCTGTTTTTT.

This clone was recorded once. This sequence joins TRBV19 and TRBJ1-6; 8 positions match TRBD1. The CDR3 length is 16 residues. Germline CDR1 and CDR2: LNHDA and SQIVND (reference sequence). Trimming removed 6 bases from V and 0 bases from J; junction bases left unmatched: 4. The CDR3 spells CASRDRVNSYNSPLHF. DNA for the CDR3: TGTGCCAGTAGGGACAGGGTTAACTCCTATAATTCACCCCTCCACTTT.

In this sample, this clone turned up a few times. The chain uses TRBV29-1 and TRBJ1-3, with D perhaps TRBD1 (6 bases). Trimming removed 2 bases at V and 0 bases at J, with 8 bases between. This CDR3 region has 14 residues. Germline CDR1 SQVTM, CDR2 ANQGSEA. The CDR3 DNA reads TGCAGCGTTGAACAGGGGAGCTCTGGAAACACCATATATTTT. It encodes CSVEQGSSGNTIYF.

The chain employs TRBV29-1 and TRBJ2-3, with TRBD2 identical over 7 bases. This CDR3 has 15 amino acids. Germline V gene data show CDR1 as SQVTM and CDR2 as ANQGSEA. With 4 bases clipped from V and 2 bases from J, the junction kept 9 bases outside the gene matches. The CDR3 here is CSVGKTSTFTDTQYF. As DNA, the CDR3 is TGCAGCGTTGGCAAGACTAGCACTTTCACAGATACGCAGTATTTT.

The chain employs TRBV13 and TRBJ1-1, with D possibly TRBD1 on 5 matching bases. This CDR3 region has 15 residues. Germline CDR1 PRHDT, CDR2 FYEKMQ (reference sequence). Trimming removed 4 bases from V and 4 bases from J, with 16 bases in between. This CDR3 reads CASSSGRVGGTEAFF. Written as DNA, the CDR3 is TGTGCCAGCAGCTCCGGCAGGGTTGGCGGCACTGAAGCTTTCTTT.

Only one count was recorded for this clone. This chain connects TRBV5-1 to TRBJ2-5; 8 nucleotides line up with TRBD1. Trimming removed 0 bases from V and 5 bases from J; junction bases left unmatched: 3. Germline CDR1 reads SGHRS; CDR2 reads YFSETQ. The CDR3 is made up of 14 amino acids. The CDR3 region is CASSLGQGLETQYF. In DNA form, the CDR3 reads TGCGCCAGCAGCTTGGGACAGGGGCTGGAGACCCAGTACTTC.

The chain is built from TRBV11-3 and TRBJ2-3; TRBD2 matches at 12 bases. Germline CDR1 SGHNT, CDR2 YENEEA. This CDR3 has 18 residues. The V gene end was trimmed by 5 bases and the J gene end by 4 bases; junction bases not matched to a gene: 13. CDR3 in amino acids: CASSVLTSGGTRADTQYF. In DNA, the CDR3 is TGTGCCAGCAGCGTACTCACTAGCGGGGGGACTCGGGCAGATACGCAGTATTTT. The whole variable domain, filled in from reference TRBV11-3 and TRBJ2-3, reads EAGVVQSPRYKIIEKKQPVAFWCNPISGHNTLYWYLQNLGQGPELLIRYENEEAVDDSQLPKDRFSAERLKGVDSTLKIQPAELGDSAVYLCASSVLTSGGTRADTQYFGPGTRLTVL.

This chain joins TRBV27 and TRBJ2-7; D is perhaps TRBD1 (6 bases). V lost 4 bases and J lost 6, with 10 bases in between. The CDR3 has 12 amino acids. CDR1 and CDR2 (germline): MNHEY, SMNVEV (reference sequence). The CDR3 coding sequence is TGTGCCAGCAGTTCACAGGGACGCGAGCAGTACTTC. Its translation: CASSSQGREQYF.

The V gene is TRBV5-1, the J gene TRBJ2-5; 7 nucleotides agree with TRBD1. Losses at the gene ends were 3 bases for V and 1 base for J; bases not matched to a gene: 12. The CDR3 has 17 amino acids. Per germline, CDR1 SGHRS and CDR2 YFSETQ. CDR3 in amino acids: CASSSRPGQLSQETQYF. As DNA, the CDR3 is TGCGCCAGCAGCTCGCGTCCGGGACAGCTATCCCAAGAGACCCAGTACTTC.

This chain connects TRBV4-2 to TRBJ2-7, with D perhaps TRBD2 (5 bases). CDR3 length: 16 residues. V gave up 1 base and J gave up 7 bases, with 20 bases separating them. Germline V CDR1 and CDR2: LGHNA, YNFKEQ. As DNA, the CDR3 is TGTGCCAGCAGCCAAGTTGGGTTCCTCCAATCGGGGGAGCAGTACTTC. This encodes CASSQVGFLQSGEQYF.

This clone has only a few counts. The V and J genes are TRBV10-1 and TRBJ1-4; 7 nucleotides align to TRBD1. This CDR3 comprises 15 residues. CDR1 WNHNN and CDR2 SYGVQD come from the germline V gene (reference sequence). The V gene end was trimmed by 2 bases and the J gene end by 0 bases; junction bases not matched to a gene: 0. In DNA, the CDR3 is TGCGCCAGCAGTGAGGGGACAGCAACTAATGAAAAACTGTTTTTT. Amino acid sequence: CASSEGTATNEKLFF.

CDR3 protein: CASSLGAGGTTDTQYF. In DNA form, the CDR3 reads TGTGCCAGCTCCCTTGGGGCAGGGGGAACCACAGATACGCAGTATTTT. The chain combines TRBV18 with TRBJ2-3; 7 bases map to TRBD1. The CDR3 is made up of 16 amino acids. From germline, CDR1 is KGHSH and CDR2 LQKENI. V shed 6 bases, J shed 2 bases, and the junction held 11 bases outside the gene matches.

The J gene is TRBJ2-5, the V gene TRBV7-8, with 7 bases fitting TRBD1. The J call could be wrong; TRBJ2-7 is a better fit for the DNA end. Germline loops: CDR1 SGHVS, CDR2 FQNEAQ. This CDR3 contains 14 residues. CDR3 coding DNA: TGTGCCAGCAGCTTAAGCAGGGGGTCCTACGAGCAGTACTTC. Protein product: CASSLSRGSYEQYF.

The rearrangement joins TRBV23-1 to TRBJ2-7, with D possibly TRBD2 on 6 matching bases. TRBV23-1 is filed as an ORF, its function uncertain. The CDR3 length is 17 residues. V gave up 8 bases and J gave up 3 bases, with 26 bases separating them. The CDR3 DNA follows: TGCGCCAGCCCCCCGGGGTGGGGGGTGGTGGTTGTCTACGAGCAGTACTTC. It translates to CASPPGWGVVVVYEQYF.

This chain uses TRBV27 with TRBJ1-2; the D gene is possibly TRBD1 (5 bases). V was pared by 8 bases and J by 4 bases, with 20 bases between. Germline V gives CDR1 MNHEY, CDR2 SMNVEV (reference sequence). This CDR3 region has 15 residues. CDR3 loop: CASGGVGRGAYGYTF. CDR3 coding DNA: TGTGCCAGCGGGGGGGTGGGGAGGGGCGCCTATGGCTACACCTTC.

This sequence joins TRBV29-1 and TRBJ2-5; a possible D gene is TRBD1 (6 bases). This CDR3 has 13 amino acids. Germline V gene sequence: CDR1 SQVTM, CDR2 ANQGSEA. V lost 2 bases and J 2 bases, leaving 9 bases between the germline ends. CDR3 nucleotides: TGCAGCGTTGAACCAGGGACACAAGAGACCCAGTACTTC. Amino acids: CSVEPGTQETQYF.

This clone appeared a few times. This chain joins TRBV7-9 and TRBJ2-3; TRBD2 agrees at 13 bases. Germline CDR1 is SEHNR and CDR2 is FQNEAQ (reference sequence). This CDR3 is built from 16 residues. Losses at the gene ends were 3 bases for V and 3 bases for J; bases not matched to a gene: 3. The CDR3 is CASSFRTSGSTDTQYF. CDR3 sequence (DNA): TGTGCCAGCAGCTTTCGGACTAGCGGGAGTACAGATACGCAGTATTTT.